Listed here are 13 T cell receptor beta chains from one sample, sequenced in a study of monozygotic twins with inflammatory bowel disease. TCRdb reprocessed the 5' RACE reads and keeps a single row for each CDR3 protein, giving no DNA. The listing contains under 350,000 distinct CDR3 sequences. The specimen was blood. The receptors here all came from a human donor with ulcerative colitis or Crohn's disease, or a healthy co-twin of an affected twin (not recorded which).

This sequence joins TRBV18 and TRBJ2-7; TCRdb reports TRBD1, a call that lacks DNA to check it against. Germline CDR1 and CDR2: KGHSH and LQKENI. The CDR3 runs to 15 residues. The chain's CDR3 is CASSPEQGSSYEQYF. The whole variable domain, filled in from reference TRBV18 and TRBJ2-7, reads NAGVMQNPRHLVRRRGQEARLRCSPMKGHSHVYWYRQLPEEGLKFMVYLQKENIIDESGMPKERFSAEFPKEGPSILRIQQVVRGDSAAYFCASSPEQGSSYEQYFGPGTRLTVT.

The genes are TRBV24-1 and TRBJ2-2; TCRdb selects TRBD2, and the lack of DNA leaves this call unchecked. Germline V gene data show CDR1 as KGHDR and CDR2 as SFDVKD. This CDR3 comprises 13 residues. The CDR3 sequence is CATSGSPRGELFF.

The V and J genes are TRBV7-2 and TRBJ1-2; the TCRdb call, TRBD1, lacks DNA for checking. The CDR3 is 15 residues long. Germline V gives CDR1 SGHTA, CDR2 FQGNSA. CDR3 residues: CASSSGQIRNYGYTF.

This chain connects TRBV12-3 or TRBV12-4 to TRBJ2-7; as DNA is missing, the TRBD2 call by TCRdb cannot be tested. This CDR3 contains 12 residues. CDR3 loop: CASSLAELVQYF.

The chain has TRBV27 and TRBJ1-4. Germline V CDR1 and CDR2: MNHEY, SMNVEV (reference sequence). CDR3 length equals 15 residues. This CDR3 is CASSLSGLPNEKLFF.

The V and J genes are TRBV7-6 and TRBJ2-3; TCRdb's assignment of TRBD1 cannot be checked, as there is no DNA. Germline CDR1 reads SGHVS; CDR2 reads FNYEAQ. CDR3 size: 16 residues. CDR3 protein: CASSSPSSRGTDTQYF.

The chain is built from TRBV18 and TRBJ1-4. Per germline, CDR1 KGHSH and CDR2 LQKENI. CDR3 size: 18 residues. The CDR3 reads CASSQSGLHYATNEKLFF.

This CDR3 reads CASSPPDRVYVDTEAFF. The gene calls are TRBV7-9 and TRBJ1-1. This CDR3 spans 17 amino acids. Germline V gives CDR1 SEHNR, CDR2 FQNEAQ (reference sequence). Based on the CDR3 plus reference TRBV7-9 and TRBJ1-1, the full variable domain is DTGVSQNPRHKITKRGQNVTFRCDPISEHNRLYWYRQTLGQGPEFLTYFQNEAQLEKSRLLSDRFSAERPKGSFSTLEIQRTEQGDSAMYLCASSPPDRVYVDTEAFFGQGTRLTVV.

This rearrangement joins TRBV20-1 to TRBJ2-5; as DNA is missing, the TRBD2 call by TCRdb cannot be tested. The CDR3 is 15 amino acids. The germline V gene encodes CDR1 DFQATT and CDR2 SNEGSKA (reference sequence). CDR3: CSARAARVELETQYF.

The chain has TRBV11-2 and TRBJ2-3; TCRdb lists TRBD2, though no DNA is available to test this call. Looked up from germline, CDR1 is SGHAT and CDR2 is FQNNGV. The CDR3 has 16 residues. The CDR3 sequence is CASVLAGGPSTDTQYF.

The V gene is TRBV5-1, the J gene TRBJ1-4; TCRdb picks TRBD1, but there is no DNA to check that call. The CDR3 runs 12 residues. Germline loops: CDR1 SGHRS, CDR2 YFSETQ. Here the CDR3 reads CASSQTGGKLFF. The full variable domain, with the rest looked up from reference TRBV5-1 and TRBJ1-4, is KAGVTQTPRYLIKTRGQQVTLSCSPISGHRSVSWYQQTPGQGLQFLFEYFSETQRNKGNFPGRFSGRQFSNSRSEMNVSTLELGDSALYLCASSQTGGKLFFGSGTQLSVL.

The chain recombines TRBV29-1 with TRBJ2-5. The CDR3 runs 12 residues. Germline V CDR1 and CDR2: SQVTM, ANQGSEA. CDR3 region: CSVEWGQETQYF.

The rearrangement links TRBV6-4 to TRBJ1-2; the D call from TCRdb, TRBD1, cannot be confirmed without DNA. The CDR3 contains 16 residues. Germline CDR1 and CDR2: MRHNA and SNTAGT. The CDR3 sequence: CASSQLYGTPPNGYTF.